Each of the 17 T cell receptor beta chains below was sequenced from the same sample in a study of PD-1 blockade in classical Hodgkin lymphoma. All the patients suffered relapse after autologous stem cell transplantation, and brentuximab vedotin exposure differed. Negative magnetic selection isolated CD4+ T cells from thawed PBMCs. Repertoires were generated with immunoSEQ multiplex PCR, while TCRdb's copy carries only in-frame clones and drops some. This table has 30,000 to 40,000 clones, 75% to 95% appearing once. The input for sequencing was CD4+ T cells from blood, taken at baseline. All receptors derive from a human donor with classical Hodgkin lymphoma.

This clone was counted a few times. CDR3 in amino acids: CASSVGGAYTDTQYF. For the CDR3, the DNA is TGTGCCAGCAGCGTAGGGGGGGCCTACACAGATACGCAGTATTTT. This chain joins TRBV9 and TRBJ2-3, with D perhaps assigned TRBD1 or TRBD2 (6 bases each). The CDR3 sequence is 15 residues long. Germline CDR1 and CDR2: SGDLS and YYNGEE. V dropped 0 bases and J dropped 2 bases, with 10 bases sitting between them.

This chain joins TRBV2 and TRBJ2-7; possibly TRBD2 for D (6 bases). Germline V gene sequence: CDR1 SNHLY, CDR2 FYNNEI. Trimming removed 3 bases from V and 3 bases from J, with 12 bases in between. The CDR3 spans 14 residues. The CDR3 loop reads CASSEPGVGYEQYF. The CDR3 DNA reads as TGTGCCAGCAGTGAGCCGGGAGTGGGCTACGAGCAGTACTTC.

The chain uses TRBV5-8 and TRBJ1-2; the D gene is possibly TRBD1 (5 bases). Germline values: CDR1 SGHTS, CDR2 YDEGEE. CDR3 length: 18 residues. V was shortened by 2 bases and J by 8 bases, with 28 bases between the two germline ends. CDR3 sequence reads: CASSFYSGLRNSPEGYTF. The DNA of the CDR3 is TGTGCCAGCAGCTTCTACTCGGGACTGAGAAACTCTCCGGAAGGCTACACCTTC.

The gene calls are TRBV5-1 and TRBJ2-1; 13 bases are shared with TRBD2. V shed 0 bases and J 0 bases; nucleotides not matched to a gene: 0. CDR3 size: 17 residues. The germline gives CDR1 SGHRS, CDR2 YFSETQ. CDR3 in DNA: TGCGCCAGCAGCTTGGGGACTAGCGGGAGCTCCTACAATGAGCAGTTCTTC. Translated, it gives CASSLGTSGSSYNEQFF. The variable domain in full, completed from reference TRBV5-1 and TRBJ2-1, reads KAGVTQTPRYLIKTRGQQVTLSCSPISGHRSVSWYQQTPGQGLQFLFEYFSETQRNKGNFPGRFSGRQFSNSRSEMNVSTLELGDSALYLCASSLGTSGSSYNEQFFGPGTRLTVL.

The V and J genes are TRBV7-3 and TRBJ2-1, with a tentative D call TRBD1 (5 bases). There are 15 residues in the CDR3. Per the germline V gene, CDR1 is SGHTA and CDR2 is FQGTGA. V was shortened by 2 bases and J by 5 bases, with 13 bases between the two germline ends. In DNA, the CDR3 is TGTGCCAGCAGCTTAGATCTCCAGGGTCACAATGAGCAGTTCTTC. Translating it yields CASSLDLQGHNEQFF. Full variable domain (outside the CDR3, taken from reference TRBV7-3 and TRBJ2-1): GAGVSQTPSNKVTEKGKYVELRCDPISGHTALYWYRQSLGQGPEFLIYFQGTGAADDSGLPNDRFFAVRPEGSVSTLKIQRTERGDSAVYLCASSLDLQGHNEQFFGPGTRLTVL.

This clone has just a few counts. The chain uses TRBV2 and TRBJ1-2; maybe TRBD1 (5 bases). The CDR3 consists of 13 residues. CDR1 is SNHLY, CDR2 FYNNEI, per germline. Trimming removed 2 bases at V and 4 bases at J, with 8 bases between. The chain's CDR3 is CASSEQGSYGYTF. CDR3 sequence (DNA): TGTGCCAGCAGTGAACAGGGCAGCTATGGCTACACCTTC.

This chain connects TRBV7-3 to TRBJ1-2; 9 bases are shared with TRBD1. J was trimmed by 6 bases and V by 3 bases; bases with no gene match: 2. The length of the CDR3 is 13 residues. Germline assignment: CDR1 SGHTA and CDR2 FQGTGA. Here the CDR3 DNA reads TGTGCCAGCAGCTTCACAGGGGGCGATGGCTACACCTTC. Translation: CASSFTGGDGYTF. The full variable domain, its missing parts supplied by reference TRBV7-3 and TRBJ1-2, is GAGVSQTPSNKVTEKGKYVELRCDPISGHTALYWYRQSLGQGPEFLIYFQGTGAADDSGLPNDRFFAVRPEGSVSTLKIQRTERGDSAVYLCASSFTGGDGYTFGSGTRLTVV.

The V gene is TRBV9, the J gene TRBJ1-5; D gene uncertain. The V gene lost 0 bases and the J gene lost 0 bases, with 7 bases spanning the gap. CDR3 size: 15 residues. Germline V CDR1 and CDR2: SGDLS, YYNGEE. CDR3 nucleotide sequence: TGTGCCAGCAGCGTAGATCCGAATAGCAATCAGCCCCAGCATTTT. Translation gives CASSVDPNSNQPQHF.

The CDR3 region is CASSSYVVAQYF. CDR3 in DNA: TGTGCCAGCAGCTCCTACGTGGTCGCGCAGTATTTT. This chain links TRBV7-9 with TRBJ2-3; D unclear. The CDR3 loop spans 12 amino acids. The V end lost 4 bases, the J end lost 10 bases, and 12 bases lay between the germline ends. Germline CDR1 is SEHNR and CDR2 is FQNEAQ (reference sequence).

V usage is TRBV6-5 and J usage is TRBJ2-7, with D unclear. In germline, CDR1 is MNHEY, CDR2 SVGAGI. Trimming cost V 8 bases and J 6 bases, with 14 bases left between them. This CDR3 region has 12 residues. This CDR3 is CASRERWSEQYF. The DNA for the CDR3 is TGTGCCAGCCGCGAGCGTTGGTCCGAGCAGTACTTC.

The count of this clone is one. The V gene is TRBV2, the J gene TRBJ1-2; D not resolved. V was clipped by 7 bases and J by 3 bases, with 9 bases between them. Germline V gives CDR1 SNHLY, CDR2 FYNNEI. This CDR3 has 12 residues. In DNA, the CDR3 is TGTGCCAGCAATACAAATCACTATGGCTACACCTTC. The encoded protein is CASNTNHYGYTF.

There are a few counts of this clone. The V gene is TRBV19, the J gene TRBJ2-1, with D possibly being TRBD2 (5 bases). This CDR3 is 19 amino acids long. The germline CDR1 and CDR2 sequences are LNHDA and SQIVND (reference sequence). V lost 6 bases and J 2 bases, leaving 26 bases between the germline ends. Here the CDR3 reads CASSPDGVHVFWAYNEQFF. Here the CDR3 DNA reads TGTGCCAGTAGCCCGGACGGGGTCCATGTTTTCTGGGCCTACAATGAGCAGTTCTTC.

This clone was found once. The rearrangement links TRBV27 to TRBJ1-5; the match to TRBD1 covers 9 bases. CDR3 length: 17 residues. Germline lookup yields CDR1 MNHEY and CDR2 SMNVEV (reference sequence). V gave up 5 bases and J gave up 4 bases; unmatched junction bases: 12. The CDR3 DNA is TGTGCCAGCAGTAGGTCTTTAACAGGGGGCCTAAATCAGCCCCAGCATTTT. It translates to CASSRSLTGGLNQPQHF.

This clone was seen only once. The chain has TRBV6-5 and TRBJ2-7; either TRBD1 or TRBD2 may supply D (5 bases each). V lost 4 bases, J lost 2 bases, and 9 bases lay in between. Germline lookup yields CDR1 MNHEY and CDR2 SVGAGI. This CDR3 has 13 residues. The CDR3: CASSSGAPYEQYF. CDR3 bases: TGTGCCAGCAGTTCCGGGGCGCCCTACGAGCAGTACTTC.

This rearrangement joins TRBV6-1 to TRBJ2-1; 8 bases fit TRBD2. The CDR3 has 15 residues. Germline trimming cut 7 bases from V and 6 bases from J; bases unmatched to any gene: 11. Germline loops: CDR1 MNHNS, CDR2 SASEGT. DNA for the CDR3: TGTGCCAGCAAATCAGCGGGAGCCTACCCCAATGAGCAGTTCTTC. Residues: CASKSAGAYPNEQFF.

The rearrangement uses TRBV19 and TRBJ2-4; 7 bases map to TRBD2. V shed 6 bases and J 2 bases; nucleotides not matched to a gene: 7. Germline values: CDR1 LNHDA, CDR2 SQIVND (reference sequence). CDR3 size: 15 residues. The CDR3 DNA reads as TGTGCCAGTAGCATGGGGGGGACCACCAAAAACATTCAGTACTTC. Its protein product is CASSMGGTTKNIQYF.

This clone occurred once. This chain uses TRBV9 with TRBJ2-3; maybe TRBD2 (5 bases). V was shortened by 3 bases and J by 5 bases, with 7 bases between the two germline ends. Germline V CDR1 and CDR2: SGDLS, YYNGEE. The CDR3 has 12 amino acids. CDR3 residues: CASSAGLDTQYF. The DNA for the CDR3 is TGTGCCAGCAGCGCAGGACTAGATACGCAGTATTTT.